This paragraph covers one TCR beta chain sequence. Antigen: not known. Ophthalmopathy-affected donors exhibited moderate-to-severe activity, CAS ≥3, NOSPECS ≥4, and duration under 3 months. Diagnosis relied on clinical symptoms, serum thyroxine, TRAb, thyroid ultrasound and orbital computed tomography. The authors isolated PBMCs from 10 ml of fresh peripheral blood. Amplified material comprised TCR beta CDR3 regions derived from RNA transcripts. Second-round multiplex PCR came after a first-round RT-PCR that employed HTBI primers. TCRdb analysed the multiplex PCR reads with MiXCR anew, one entry per CDR3 protein. This table has about 400,000 distinct CDR3 sequences, about 16% appearing once. The CDR3 spans 14 residues. The V gene's germline CDR1 is SQVTM and CDR2 ANQGSEA. The germline V and J ends were trimmed by 3 bases and 1 base, with 13 bases remaining between them. The source of the sample is a study of Graves' ophthalmopathy and Graves' hyperthyroidism.

Study-wide points: Thyroid clonotypes that were expanded above 0.001 frequency mostly also appeared in blood.

Sequenced sample: peripheral blood. This sequence originates from a young woman with Graves' ophthalmopathy. This sequence joins TRBV29-1 and TRBJ2-7; the D is unclear. DNA of the CDR3: TGCAGCGTTGAGAGCCCGGGCAGGTCCTACGAGCAGTACTTC. It yields the protein CSVESPGRSYEQYF.